The 24 T cell receptor beta chains given below trace back to one sample, sequenced in a study of blood T cell repertoires in COVID-19. Sequencing used immunoSEQ multiplex PCR; TCRdb keeps in-frame clones, though not all of them. The sample lists 100,000 to 150,000 clones, approximately 85% occurring once. The sequencing input was peripheral blood. These receptor sequences come from a woman at least 80 years old with acute or convalescent COVID-19.

V usage is TRBV5-1 and J usage is TRBJ1-2; D is unclear. Germline V gene sequence: CDR1 SGHRS, CDR2 YFSETQ. Between the trimmed V and J ends, which lost 4 bases and 0 bases, there was a span of 10 bases. The CDR3 length is 14 residues. CDR3 sequence (DNA): TGCGCCAGCAGCGCGACGCTAGCTAACTATGGCTACACCTTC. Amino acids: CASSATLANYGYTF.

This clone was recorded once. The V gene is TRBV11-2, the J gene TRBJ1-1; 7 bases align to TRBD1. The CDR3 extends over 15 amino acids. Germline V gene lookup returns CDR1 SGHAT and CDR2 FQNNGV. The V and J ends lost 4 bases and 4 bases, in that order; junction bases with no gene match: 9. CDR3 DNA: TGTGCCAGCAGCTCGGGTCCCGCAGGGGGCACTGAAGCTTTCTTT. Translation gives CASSSGPAGGTEAFF.

V and J are TRBV19 and TRBJ2-1; the match to TRBD2 covers 14 bases. The V gene end was trimmed by 10 bases and the J gene end by 0 bases; junction bases not matched to a gene: 8. This CDR3 is 17 amino acids long. Germline V gene lookup returns CDR1 LNHDA and CDR2 SQIVND (reference sequence). This chain's CDR3 is CATRTSGGFSSYNEQFF. The DNA of the CDR3 is TGTGCCACCCGGACTAGCGGGGGGTTCAGCTCCTACAATGAGCAGTTCTTC.

The rearrangement joins TRBV6-5 to TRBJ1-1; D call uncertain. Germline V gene data show CDR1 as MNHEY and CDR2 as SVGAGI. The CDR3 extends over 12 amino acids. The V end lost 6 bases, the J end lost 1 base, and 6 bases lay between the germline ends. CDR3 protein: CASRRGNTEAFF. In DNA form, the CDR3 reads TGTGCCAGCAGGCGGGGGAACACTGAAGCTTTCTTT.

J is TRBJ2-2 and V is TRBV7-8; D gene unclear. V dropped 1 base and J dropped 0 bases, with 6 bases sitting between them. This CDR3 has 15 residues. Germline V CDR1 and CDR2: SGHVS, FQNEAQ. The DNA of the CDR3 is TGTGCCAGCAGCTTAGTAGTGGCGAACACCGGGGAGCTGTTTTTT. It is translated as CASSLVVANTGELFF.

This chain connects TRBV5-3 to TRBJ2-3; 8 bases line up with TRBD1. TRBV5-3 is recorded as an ORF, its role being uncertain. The junction had 9 bases not matched to a gene; V was cut back by 4 bases and J by 2 bases. This CDR3 has 16 amino acids. This CDR3 reads CARSLRTGRDTDTQYF. The DNA of the CDR3 is TGTGCCAGAAGCCTGCGGACAGGGCGGGACACAGATACGCAGTATTTT.

The V gene is TRBV6-5, the J gene TRBJ1-3, with TRBD1 matching 10 bases. CDR3 length: 15 amino acids. Germline CDR1 MNHEY, CDR2 SVGAGI. V was pared by 6 bases and J by 8 bases, with 10 bases of the junction left unmatched. The DNA for the CDR3 is TGTGCCAGCAGCGCCACCCACGGACAGGGGGACACCATATATTTT. Protein product: CASSATHGQGDTIYF.

The rearrangement joins TRBV4-1 to TRBJ1-2, with D maybe TRBD1 (6 bases). The CDR3 spans 15 residues. The V gene lost 3 bases and the J gene lost 8 bases, with 19 bases spanning the gap. Germline values: CDR1 MGHRA, CDR2 YSYEKL. The CDR3 sequence is CASSHPGHQFPGYTF. CDR3 nucleotides: TGCGCCAGCAGCCACCCGGGACATCAATTTCCGGGCTACACCTTC.

CDR3 residues: CASSLGQSNTIYF. DNA for the CDR3: TGTGCCAGCAGCTTAGGGCAGTCGAACACCATATATTTT. This chain links TRBV7-2 with TRBJ1-3, with unresolved D. V was shortened by 1 base and J by 7 bases, with 8 bases between the two germline ends. CDR1 and CDR2 (germline): SGHTA, FQGNSA. The CDR3 is 13 amino acids.

V usage is TRBV5-1 and J usage is TRBJ2-6, with TRBD1 matching 9 bases. V dropped 4 bases and J dropped 1; count of bases not matched to a gene: 9. Germline CDR1 and CDR2: SGHRS and YFSETQ. This CDR3 contains 18 residues. The CDR3 DNA reads as TGCGCCAGCAGCGCCGACAGGGGGTCTTTATCTGGGGCCAACGTCCTGACTTTC. Its translation: CASSADRGSLSGANVLTF.

J is TRBJ1-3 and V is TRBV3-1 (or the pseudogene TRBV3-2); no definite D call. Germline V lookup: CDR1 LGHDT, CDR2 YNNKEL (reference sequence). V was cut by 0 bases and J by 3 bases, with 3 bases left in between. The CDR3 totals 13 residues. The CDR3 DNA reads as TGTGCCAGCAGCCAAGATCTTGGAAACACCATATATTTT. This gives the protein CASSQDLGNTIYF.

The J gene is TRBJ1-2, the V gene TRBV7-3; tentatively, D is TRBD1 (5 bases). V lost 5 bases and J lost 1, with 11 bases in between. Germline CDR1 SGHTA, CDR2 FQGTGA. The CDR3 loop spans 14 amino acids. CDR3 region: CASSPGGDNYGYTF. The DNA of the CDR3 is TGTGCCAGCAGCCCTGGGGGGGATAACTATGGCTACACCTTC.

V is TRBV5-1 and J is TRBJ2-3; D perhaps matches TRBD1 (5 bases). V was clipped by 3 bases and J by 2 bases, with 13 bases between them. CDR1 is SGHRS, CDR2 YFSETQ, per germline. The CDR3 sequence is 15 residues long. The CDR3 nucleotides are TGCGCCAGCAGCTATGCCCCACAGGCCACAGATACGCAGTATTTT. Translated: CASSYAPQATDTQYF.

The gene calls are TRBV5-4 and TRBJ2-5; 11 bases match TRBD1. The CDR3 contains 15 residues. Germline-derived CDR1 and CDR2 are SGHNT and YYREEE (reference sequence). The trim removed 3 bases at V and 2 bases at J, leaving 3 bases unmatched. The CDR3 DNA reads as TGTGCCAGCAGCTACGGGACAGGGGGGCAAGAGACCCAGTACTTC. This codes for CASSYGTGGQETQYF.

This clone was seen a single time. The chain carries TRBV29-1 and TRBJ1-1, with D possibly matching TRBD1 (5 bases). This CDR3 is built from 14 residues. Germline CDR1 and CDR2: SQVTM and ANQGSEA. Trimming cost V 7 bases and J 4 bases, with 19 bases left between them. The CDR3 loop reads CSARGQRRGTEAFF. CDR3 sequence (DNA): TGCAGCGCGAGAGGACAAAGGAGGGGCACTGAAGCTTTCTTT.

V usage is TRBV27 and J usage is TRBJ1-5, with a weak D call TRBD1 (6 bases). The V end lost 5 bases, the J end lost 5 bases, and 13 bases lay between the germline ends. The CDR3 extends over 14 amino acids. Germline V gives CDR1 MNHEY, CDR2 SMNVEV (reference sequence). CDR3 nucleotides: TGTGCCAGCAGTGGGGGCTCGGGTGATCAGCCCCAGCATTTT. As protein: CASSGGSGDQPQHF.

This clone was counted once. This chain links TRBV2 with TRBJ2-6; D call uncertain. Germline V gene sequence: CDR1 SNHLY, CDR2 FYNNEI. Trimming cost V 6 bases and J 0 bases, with 9 bases left between them. This CDR3 comprises 15 residues. The DNA of the CDR3 is TGTGCCAGCAGGGGCCGATTCTCTGGGGCCAACGTCCTGACTTTC. Translation gives CASRGRFSGANVLTF. Supplemented by reference TRBV2 and TRBJ2-6, the full variable domain reads EPEVTQTPSHQVTQMGQEVILRCVPISNHLYFYWYRQILGQKVEFLVSFYNNEISEKSEIFDDQFSVERPDGSNFTLKIRSTKLEDSAMYFCASRGRFSGANVLTFGAGSRLTVL.

The rearrangement links TRBV5-4 to TRBJ1-1; D uncertain. This CDR3 spans 13 amino acids. V dropped 3 bases and J dropped 1 base, with 7 bases sitting between them. In germline, CDR1 is SGHNT, CDR2 YYREEE (reference sequence). Here the CDR3 reads CASSWAGNTEAFF. The CDR3 nucleotides read TGTGCCAGCAGCTGGGCGGGGAACACTGAAGCTTTCTTT. Supplemented by reference TRBV5-4 and TRBJ1-1, the full variable domain reads ETGVTQSPTHLIKTRGQQVTLRCSSQSGHNTVSWYQQALGQGPQFIFQYYREEENGRGNFPPRFSGLQFPNYSSELNVNALELDDSALYLCASSWAGNTEAFFGQGTRLTVV.

The V and J genes are TRBV15 and TRBJ1-3; no definite D call. The CDR3 runs 18 residues. The germline V and J ends were trimmed by 1 base and 3 bases, with 19 bases remaining between them. Germline CDR1 reads LNHNV; CDR2 reads YYDKDF (reference sequence). As DNA, the CDR3 is TGTGCCACCAGCAGAGGAGGAGGAGCTGCCCGGGGTGGAAACACCATATATTTT. Its translation is CATSRGGGAARGGNTIYF. Combining the CDR3 with reference TRBV15 and TRBJ1-3 gives the whole variable domain DAMVIQNPRYQVTQFGKPVTLSCSQTLNHNVMYWYQQKSSQAPKLLFHYYDKDFNNEADTPDNFQSRRPNTSFCFLDIRSPGLGDTAMYLCATSRGGGAARGGNTIYFGEGSWLTVV.

The chain is built from TRBV28 and TRBJ1-1; D not certain. The CDR3 runs 13 residues. Trimming removed 1 base at V and 8 bases at J, with 11 bases between. Per the germline V gene, CDR1 is MDHEN and CDR2 is SYDVKM. For the CDR3, the DNA is TGTGCCAGCAGTTTATCTAGTTTGGCAGAAGCTTTCTTT. Its protein is CASSLSSLAEAFF.

This chain uses TRBV2 with TRBJ2-2, with D perhaps TRBD2 (6 bases). The CDR3 length is 15 residues. CDR1 is SNHLY, CDR2 FYNNEI, per germline. Deletions cut 2 bases from V and 4 bases from J, with 11 bases between. The CDR3 region is CASSETPGGTGELFF. For the CDR3, the DNA is TGTGCCAGCAGTGAAACCCCCGGGGGCACCGGGGAGCTGTTTTTT.

The chain couples TRBV28 to TRBJ1-3, with a possible D match to TRBD1 (5 bases). The germline V gene has CDR1 MDHEN and CDR2 SYDVKM. There are 15 residues in the CDR3. Trimming stripped 2 bases from V and 8 bases from J, with 16 bases between. The CDR3 protein is CASSLTGTQRHTIYF. CDR3 DNA sequence: TGTGCCAGCAGTTTAACCGGGACTCAGCGGCACACCATATATTTT.

The chain links TRBV7-9 to TRBJ1-2; D remains unclear. Trimming left V 5 bases short and J 4 bases short, with 14 bases between. Germline CDR1 reads SEHNR; CDR2 reads FQNEAQ (reference sequence). The CDR3 totals 14 residues. The DNA of the CDR3 is TGTGCCAGCAGCGAGGTGGGTGCTAGCTATGGCTACACCTTC. Its protein is CASSEVGASYGYTF.

This clone has only a few counts. The rearrangement uses TRBV6-6 and TRBJ1-6, with 8 bases matching TRBD1. Trimming cost V 5 bases and J 10 bases; bases outside gene matches: 13. Germline CDR1 and CDR2: MNHNY and SVGAGI (reference sequence). The CDR3 has 16 residues. The chain's CDR3 is CASSRMDRASGSPLHF. In DNA form, the CDR3 reads TGTGCCAGCAGTCGAATGGACAGGGCAAGTGGCTCACCCCTCCACTTT.